The 2 T cell receptor beta chains below were found in one sample sequenced in a study of T cells in tuberculosis. The repertoire was sequenced with immunoSEQ multiplex PCR; TCRdb's copy has only in-frame clones and lacks some. The sample holds approximately 58,000 clones; around 90% are singletons and the top ten take just over 20%. After thawing and overnight rest, PBMC were stained with GMM-loaded CD1B tetramer, viability dye and anti-CD3 for sorting. The lipid loaded on the CD1B tetramers was C32 glucose monomycolate from Rhodococcus equi. Source material: CD1b-GMM tetramer-negative cells sorted from PBMCs. These receptors were taken from an adult woman with latent tuberculosis.

This chain links TRBV28 with TRBJ1-2, with D maybe TRBD1 (5 bases). This CDR3 spans 12 amino acids. The V end lost 10 bases, the J end lost 8 bases, and 17 bases lay between the germline ends. Germline CDR1 reads MDHEN; CDR2 reads SYDVKM. The CDR3 DNA reads as TGTGCCACTACGACAGAAAAAAAGGGCTACACCTTC. Translating gives CATTTEKKGYTF.

The rearrangement uses TRBV9 and TRBJ2-1, with D maybe TRBD2 (5 bases). Trimming pared 4 bases from V and 3 bases from J, leaving 23 bases between. CDR1 is SGDLS and CDR2 is YYNGEE in the germline V gene. This CDR3 has 18 residues. CDR3: CASSTRKEAGDYYNEQFF. The CDR3 DNA follows: TGTGCCAGCAGCACGAGAAAAGAGGCAGGTGACTACTACAATGAGCAGTTCTTC.